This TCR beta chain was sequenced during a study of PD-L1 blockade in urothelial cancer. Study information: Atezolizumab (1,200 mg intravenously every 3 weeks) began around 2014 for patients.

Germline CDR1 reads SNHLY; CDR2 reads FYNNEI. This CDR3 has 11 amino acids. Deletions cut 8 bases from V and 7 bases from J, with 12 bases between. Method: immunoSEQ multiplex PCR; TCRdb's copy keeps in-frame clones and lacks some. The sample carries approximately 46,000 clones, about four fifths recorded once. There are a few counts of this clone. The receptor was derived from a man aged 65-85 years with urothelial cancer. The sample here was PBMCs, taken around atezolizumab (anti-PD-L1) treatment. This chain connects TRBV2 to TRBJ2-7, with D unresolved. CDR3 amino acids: CASGSRQEQYF. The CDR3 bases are TGTGCCAGCGGATCCCGACAAGAGCAGTACTTC.